This T cell receptor beta chain was sequenced for a study of cytomegalovirus exposure and HLA in healthy donors. PCR amplification relied on 60 Vbeta primers (plus 13 Jbeta primers). Profiled with immunoSEQ multiplex PCR; TCRdb holds only in-frame clones, not every one. The sample lists a few hundred thousand clones, around 88% occurring once. Overall study findings and caveats: Compared with the approximately 680-donor mean, an Asian-associated ancestry cluster reportedly had fewer N-insertions, according to a later analysis.

On this clone: Its cognate antigen is unknown.

The sequence derives from a woman aged 18 to 35 in good health and CMV-seronegative. Sequencing was performed on PBMCs.

CDR3: CASSLGIALNEKLFF. The CDR3 bases are TGCGCCAGCAGCTTGGGGATAGCCCTGAATGAAAAACTGTTTTTT. The gene calls are TRBV5-1 and TRBJ1-4; D is unclear. The CDR3 spans 15 residues. V was cut by 0 bases and J by 5 bases, with 11 bases left in between. Germline values: CDR1 SGHRS, CDR2 YFSETQ.